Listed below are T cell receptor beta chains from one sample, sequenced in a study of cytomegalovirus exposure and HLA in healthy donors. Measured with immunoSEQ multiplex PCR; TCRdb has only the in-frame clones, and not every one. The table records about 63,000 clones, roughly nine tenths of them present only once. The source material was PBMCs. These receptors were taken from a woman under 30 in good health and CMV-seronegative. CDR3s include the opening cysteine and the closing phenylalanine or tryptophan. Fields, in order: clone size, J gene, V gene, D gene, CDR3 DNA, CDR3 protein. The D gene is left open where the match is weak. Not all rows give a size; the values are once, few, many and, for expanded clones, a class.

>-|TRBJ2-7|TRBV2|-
TGTGCCAGCAGATGGCTGTTCGTCTCCTACGAGCAGTACTTC
CASRWLFVSYEQYF
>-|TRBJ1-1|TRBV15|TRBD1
TGTGCCACCAGCAGGACAGGGGTTAGGGCTGAAGCTTTCTTT
CATSRTGVRAEAFF
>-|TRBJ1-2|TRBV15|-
TGTGCCACCAGCAGGGAAGGCTCAAGCCAGGGAGGCTACACCTTC
CATSREGSSQGGYTF
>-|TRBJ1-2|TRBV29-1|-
TGCAGCGTTGTTGAGTATGGCTACACCTTC
CSVVEYGYTF
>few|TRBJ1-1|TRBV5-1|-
TGCGCCAGCAGCTTGGGTAGTCACGTTCCAGAAGCTTTCTTT
CASSLGSHVPEAFF
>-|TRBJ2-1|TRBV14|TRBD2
TGTGCCAGCAGCCAAGAGGCCCCGCTCGGACTAGCGGGGGGCCTTTATTACAATGAGCAGTTCTTC
CASSQEAPLGLAGGLYYNEQFF
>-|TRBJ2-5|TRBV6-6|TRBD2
TGTGCCAGCAGTTACCAGGCTAGCGGTAGAGAGACCCAGTACTTC
CASSYQASGRETQYF
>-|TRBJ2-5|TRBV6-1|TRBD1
TGTGCCAGCAGAAGGACAGGGTCGTTTGAAGAGACCCAGTACTTC
CASRRTGSFEETQYF
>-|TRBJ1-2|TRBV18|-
TGTGCCAGCTCACCAACGGCGGACAGAAACTATGGCTACACCTTC
CASSPTADRNYGYTF
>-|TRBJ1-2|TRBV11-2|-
TGTGCCAGCAGCCTCAGGACAGACCGTTACACCTTC
CASSLRTDRYTF
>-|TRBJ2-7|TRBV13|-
TGTGCCAGCAGCGACTCACAGGAATACGAGCAGTACTTC
CASSDSQEYEQYF
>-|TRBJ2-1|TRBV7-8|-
TGTGCCAGCAGCGTCGGGACAACCTACAATGAGCAGTTCTTC
CASSVGTTYNEQFF
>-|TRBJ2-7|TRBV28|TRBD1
TGTGCCAGCAGCTCCCGACAGGGGGCGAACGAGCAGTACTTC
CASSSRQGANEQYF
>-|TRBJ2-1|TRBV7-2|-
TGTGCCAGCAGCTCATACGGGGGGCAGTTCTTC
CASSSYGGQFF
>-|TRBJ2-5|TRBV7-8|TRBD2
TGTGCCAGCAGCCCATACGACCTAGCGGGGAGGGAAGAGACCCAGTACTTC
CASSPYDLAGREETQYF
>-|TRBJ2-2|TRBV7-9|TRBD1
TGTGCCAGCAGCCTGAACAGGGGCCTCACCGGGGAGCTGTTTTTT
CASSLNRGLTGELFF
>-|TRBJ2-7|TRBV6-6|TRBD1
TGTGCCAGCAGTTACTCTCCCAGACAGGGTTACGAGCAGTACTTC
CASSYSPRQGYEQYF
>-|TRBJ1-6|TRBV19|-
TGTGCCAGTAGTGATGCGGCGGGGGCTCCTCCCCTCCACTTT
CASSDAAGAPPLHF
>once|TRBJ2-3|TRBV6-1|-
TGTGCCAGCAGTGAAGGGACTCTGAGGGGGGGGTATACGCAGTATTTT
CASSEGTLRGGYTQYF
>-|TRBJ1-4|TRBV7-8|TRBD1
TGTGCCAGCAGCCTACGGACAGGGCAATATAATGAAAAACTGTTTTTT
CASSLRTGQYNEKLFF
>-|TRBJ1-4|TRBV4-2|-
TGTGCCAGCAGCCAAGATTTTCTCTCCAACGCGGGGCGGTCTAATGAAAAACTGTTTTTT
CASSQDFLSNAGRSNEKLFF
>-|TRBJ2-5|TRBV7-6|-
TGTGCCAGCAGCTTAAGATCTGGAGGTTTGAGCAGGGAGACCCAGTACTTC
CASSLRSGGLSRETQYF
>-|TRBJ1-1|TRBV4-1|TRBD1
TGCGCCAGCAGCCAAGAACCCGGGACAGAGGTCTTGAACACTGAAGCTTTCTTT
CASSQEPGTEVLNTEAFF
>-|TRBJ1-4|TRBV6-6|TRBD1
TGTGCCAGCCGGACAGGGGGCGCGGAAAAACTGTTTTTT
CASRTGGAEKLFF
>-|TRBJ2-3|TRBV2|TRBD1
TGTGCCAGCATGAGGGGGCAGGATACGCAGTATTTT
CASMRGQDTQYF
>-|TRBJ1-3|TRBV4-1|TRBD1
TGCGCCAGCAGCCAGCCGGGACAGGGCCGATTAGCTGGAAACACCATATATTTT
CASSQPGQGRLAGNTIYF